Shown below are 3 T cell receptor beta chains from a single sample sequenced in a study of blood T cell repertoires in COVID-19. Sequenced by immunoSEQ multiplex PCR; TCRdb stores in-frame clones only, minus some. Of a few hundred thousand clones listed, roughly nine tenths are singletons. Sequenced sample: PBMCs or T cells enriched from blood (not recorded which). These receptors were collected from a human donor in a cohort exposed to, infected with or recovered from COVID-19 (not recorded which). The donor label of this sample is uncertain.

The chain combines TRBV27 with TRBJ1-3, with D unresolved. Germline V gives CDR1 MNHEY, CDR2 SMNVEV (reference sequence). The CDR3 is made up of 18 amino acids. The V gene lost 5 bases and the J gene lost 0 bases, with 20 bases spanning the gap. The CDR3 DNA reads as TGTGCCAGCAGTCCACACCCCAACCCCTTCAGCTCTGGAAACACCATATATTTT. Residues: CASSPHPNPFSSGNTIYF.

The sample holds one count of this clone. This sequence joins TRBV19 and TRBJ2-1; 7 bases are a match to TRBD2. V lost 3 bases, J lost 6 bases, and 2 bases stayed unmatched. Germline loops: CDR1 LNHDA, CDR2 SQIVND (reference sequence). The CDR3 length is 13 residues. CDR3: CASSIGGGNEQFF. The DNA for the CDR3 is TGTGCCAGTAGTATTGGCGGGGGCAATGAGCAGTTCTTC.

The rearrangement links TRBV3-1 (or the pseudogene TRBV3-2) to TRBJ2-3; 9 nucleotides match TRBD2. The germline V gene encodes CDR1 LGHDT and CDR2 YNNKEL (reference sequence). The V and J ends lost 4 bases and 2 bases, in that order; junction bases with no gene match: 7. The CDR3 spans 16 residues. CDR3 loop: CASSLFLAGFTDTQYF. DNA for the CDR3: TGTGCCAGCAGCCTCTTCCTAGCGGGGTTCACAGATACGCAGTATTTT.